A single sample is the source of the 3 T cell receptor beta chains below, sequenced in a study of blood T cell repertoires in COVID-19. Repertoires were generated with immunoSEQ multiplex PCR, while TCRdb's copy carries only in-frame clones and drops some. The table lists over 200,000 clones, roughly 90% of them singletons. Material: peripheral blood. Receptor source: a man aged 60-69 years who had recovered from COVID-19.

The chain combines TRBV5-5 with TRBJ2-4; D might be TRBD2 (5 bases). The CDR3 is 14 amino acids. Germline V lookup: CDR1 SGHKS, CDR2 YYEKEE (reference sequence). V was shortened by 1 base and J by 3 bases, with 8 bases between the two germline ends. CDR3 amino acids: CASSLMGDKNIQYF. The CDR3 DNA sequence: TGTGCCAGCAGCTTGATGGGAGACAAAAACATTCAGTACTTC.

The chain joins TRBV3-1 (or the pseudogene TRBV3-2) to TRBJ1-2; D uncertain. Trimming cost V 1 base and J 8 bases, with 14 bases left between them. Germline values: CDR1 LGHDT, CDR2 YNNKEL (reference sequence). The CDR3 runs to 14 residues. The CDR3 nucleotides are TGTGCCAGCAGCCAAGTTGAGGGAATGAGAGGCTACACCTTC. Translation gives CASSQVEGMRGYTF.

The V call is TRBV9, the J call TRBJ2-1; possibly TRBD2 for D (5 bases). The germline CDR1 and CDR2 sequences are SGDLS and YYNGEE. This CDR3 region has 16 residues. V was pared by 4 bases and J by 0 bases, with 14 bases between. The CDR3: CASSPPGGFSYNEQFF. The CDR3 nucleotides are TGTGCCAGCAGCCCCCCAGGCGGGTTCTCCTACAATGAGCAGTTCTTC.